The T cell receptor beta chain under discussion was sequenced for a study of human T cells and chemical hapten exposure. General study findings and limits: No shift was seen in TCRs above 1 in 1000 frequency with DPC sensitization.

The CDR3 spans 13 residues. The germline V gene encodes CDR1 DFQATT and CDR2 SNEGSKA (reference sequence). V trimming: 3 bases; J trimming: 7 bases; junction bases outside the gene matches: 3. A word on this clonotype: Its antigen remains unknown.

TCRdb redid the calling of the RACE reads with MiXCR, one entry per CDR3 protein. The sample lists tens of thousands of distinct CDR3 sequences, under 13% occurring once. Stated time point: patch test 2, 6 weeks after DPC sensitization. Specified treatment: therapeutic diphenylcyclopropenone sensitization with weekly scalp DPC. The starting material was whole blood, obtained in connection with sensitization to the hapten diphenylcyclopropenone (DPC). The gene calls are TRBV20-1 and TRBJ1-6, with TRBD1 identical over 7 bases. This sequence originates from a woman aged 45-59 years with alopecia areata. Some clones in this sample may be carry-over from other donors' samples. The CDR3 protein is CSASWDRNSPLHF. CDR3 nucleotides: TGCAGTGCTAGTTGGGACAGAAATTCACCCCTCCACTTT.